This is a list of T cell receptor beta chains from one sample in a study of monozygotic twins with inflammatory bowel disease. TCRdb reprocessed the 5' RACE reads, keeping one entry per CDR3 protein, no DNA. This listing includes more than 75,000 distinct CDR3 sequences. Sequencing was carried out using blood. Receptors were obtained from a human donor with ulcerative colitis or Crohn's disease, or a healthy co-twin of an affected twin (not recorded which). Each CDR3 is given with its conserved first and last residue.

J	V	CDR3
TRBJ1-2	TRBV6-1	CASESLRDKHYGYTF
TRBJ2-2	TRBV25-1	CASSGQENTGELFF
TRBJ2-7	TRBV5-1	CASSIASSYEQYF
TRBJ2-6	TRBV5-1	CASSPGQGSTGANVLTF
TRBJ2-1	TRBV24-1	CATSAPGLRNEQFF
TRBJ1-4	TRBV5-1	CASNIGGSTTNEKLFF
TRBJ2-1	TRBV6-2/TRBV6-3	CASSGRMETYNEQFF
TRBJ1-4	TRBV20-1	CSAVGAEEKLFF
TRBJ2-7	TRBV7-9	CASSAKGYEQYF
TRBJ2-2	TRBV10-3	CAISQRGGTGELFF
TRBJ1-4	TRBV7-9	CASSFGQATNEKLFF
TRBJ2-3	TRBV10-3	CAISERGSTDTQYF
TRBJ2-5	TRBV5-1	CASSLAGALQETQYF
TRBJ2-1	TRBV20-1	CSVGDPTYNEQFF
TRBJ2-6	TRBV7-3	CASSLTRDPSSGANVLTF
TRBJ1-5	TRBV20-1	CSARQPDEPQHF
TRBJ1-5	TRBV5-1	CASSLEVGQPQHF
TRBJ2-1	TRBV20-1	CSARDIESGIYNEQFF
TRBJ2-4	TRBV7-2	CASSPAGGSKNIQYF
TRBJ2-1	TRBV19	CASKGTSYNEQFF
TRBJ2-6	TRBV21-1	CASSKAESGGLAGANVLTF
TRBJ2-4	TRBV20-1	CSARGGLPLAKNIQYF
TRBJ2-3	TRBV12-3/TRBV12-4	CASTLADMPTDTQYF
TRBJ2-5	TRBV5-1	CASSLGVLLETQYF
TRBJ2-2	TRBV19	CASHRTGRSANTGELFF
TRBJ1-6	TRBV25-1	CASSAQDTNSPLHF
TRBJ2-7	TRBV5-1	CASSLASRSYEQYF
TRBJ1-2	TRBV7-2	CASSSRQGGYGYTF
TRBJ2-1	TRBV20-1	CSASSPDTSGVHNEQFF
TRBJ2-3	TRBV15	CATSRELGSSTDTQYF
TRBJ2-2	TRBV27	CASSLFIGTDGELFF
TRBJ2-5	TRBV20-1	CSAREAGRGRETQYF
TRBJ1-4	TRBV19	CASSRPGATNEKLFF
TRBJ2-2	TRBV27	CASSLRGSGTGELFF
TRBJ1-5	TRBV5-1	CASSPDTGNQPQHF
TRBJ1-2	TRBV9	CASSVARGQGGDYGYTF
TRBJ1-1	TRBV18	CASSSLTGTGEAFF
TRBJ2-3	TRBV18	CASSPPSLAADTQYF
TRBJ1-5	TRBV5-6	CASSWQGAGNQPQHF
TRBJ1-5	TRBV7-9	CASSRQDGNNQPQHF
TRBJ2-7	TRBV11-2	CASSLDSTLGYEQYF
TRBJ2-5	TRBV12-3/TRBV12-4	CASSPRGGGEETQYF
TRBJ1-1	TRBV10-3	CAISGQTNTEAFF
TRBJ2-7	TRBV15	CATSREDSSYEQYF
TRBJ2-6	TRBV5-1	CASRVNSGANVLTF
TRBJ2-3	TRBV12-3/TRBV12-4	CASIPRDSSTDTQYF
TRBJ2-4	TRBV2	CASSWTSFDIQYF
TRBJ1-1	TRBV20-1	CSAPERGMSEAFF
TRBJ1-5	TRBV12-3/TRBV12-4	CASSLNRDREDRSNQPQHF
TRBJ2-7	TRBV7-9	CASSAGTGSYEQYF
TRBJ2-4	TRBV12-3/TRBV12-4	CASSSRGKDIQYF
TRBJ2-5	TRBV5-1	CASSLSRRQETQYF
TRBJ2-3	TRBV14	CASSQEAYTQYF
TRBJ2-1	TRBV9	CASSVGAGGGGRTNEQFF
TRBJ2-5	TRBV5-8	CASSLGQLQETQYF